The rows below give T cell receptor beta chains drawn from one sample of a study of shared clonotypes between healthy human individuals. Here immunoSEQ multiplex PCR was the method, and the copy in TCRdb shows in-frame clones only, minus some. This table holds over 1.5 million clones, 95% to 99% found once. Material for sequencing was naive CD4+ T cells sorted from blood. The source is a man aged 30 to 45 in good health. The CDR3 runs from the conserved cysteine through the conserved F or W. D genes are given only for firm matches. The size entry is marked missing in some rows and otherwise reads once, few, many or a size class.

v_call: TRBV2
j_call: TRBJ1-1
clone_size: once
d_call: NA
cdr3_nt: TGTGCCAGCAGTGAAGCCACGGGGGAAGCTTTCTTT
cdr3_aa: CASSEATGEAFF

v_call: TRBV19
j_call: TRBJ2-3
clone_size: NA
d_call: TRBD1
cdr3_nt: TGTGCCAGTAGTATCTGGACAGGGAGCACAGATACGCAGTATTTT
cdr3_aa: CASSIWTGSTDTQYF

v_call: TRBV18
j_call: TRBJ2-2
clone_size: NA
d_call: TRBD2
cdr3_nt: TGTGCCAGCTCTTTCGCGACTAGCGGGAGGTCGGCCGGGGAGCTGTTTTTT
cdr3_aa: CASSFATSGRSAGELFF

v_call: TRBV28
j_call: TRBJ2-2
clone_size: NA
d_call: NA
cdr3_nt: TGTGCCAGCAGTCCGGCAGGGCAGTACACCGGGGAGCTGTTTTTT
cdr3_aa: CASSPAGQYTGELFF

v_call: TRBV7-9
j_call: TRBJ2-4
clone_size: once
d_call: TRBD2
cdr3_nt: TGTGCCAGCAGCTTAGCGATCGAGCGGGGGATCACCAAAAACATTCAGTACTTC
cdr3_aa: CASSLAIERGITKNIQYF

v_call: TRBV6-1
j_call: TRBJ2-5
clone_size: NA
d_call: NA
cdr3_nt: TGTGCCAGCAGTGTAAGGAGAGAGGGCTACGAGTACTTC
cdr3_aa: CASSVRREGYEYF

v_call: TRBV7-8
j_call: TRBJ1-5
clone_size: NA
d_call: TRBD1
cdr3_nt: TGTGCCAGCAGCCAACGACAGGGTGGCAATCAGCCCCAGCATTTT
cdr3_aa: CASSQRQGGNQPQHF

v_call: TRBV5-1
j_call: TRBJ2-1
clone_size: NA
d_call: TRBD2
cdr3_nt: TGCGCCAGCAGCCCAGGATCTAGCGGGAGGGCCAATGAGCAGTTCTTC
cdr3_aa: CASSPGSSGRANEQFF

v_call: TRBV10-3
j_call: TRBJ2-7
clone_size: NA
d_call: TRBD1
cdr3_nt: TGTGCCATCAGTGATGGGGACAGGGGGCGCGGGTACGAGCAGTACTTC
cdr3_aa: CAISDGDRGRGYEQYF

v_call: TRBV28
j_call: TRBJ2-7
clone_size: NA
d_call: TRBD2
cdr3_nt: TGTGCCAGCATGGGACTAGCGGCTTGGCCCTACGAGCAGTACTTC
cdr3_aa: CASMGLAAWPYEQYF

v_call: TRBV2
j_call: TRBJ2-7
clone_size: NA
d_call: NA
cdr3_nt: TGTGCCAGCAGTGAAGGAAAGGGTCGCAACTACGAGCAGTACTTC
cdr3_aa: CASSEGKGRNYEQYF

v_call: TRBV5-1
j_call: TRBJ1-1
clone_size: NA
d_call: NA
cdr3_nt: TGCGCCAGCAGCTTGGCCCATGGGGCTGAAGCTTTCTTT
cdr3_aa: CASSLAHGAEAFF

v_call: TRBV5-3
j_call: TRBJ2-3
clone_size: NA
d_call: NA
cdr3_nt: TGTGCCAGAAGCTTGGCAGGGGTCAGAACAGATACGCAGTATTTT
cdr3_aa: CARSLAGVRTDTQYF

v_call: TRBV28
j_call: TRBJ2-7
clone_size: NA
d_call: NA
cdr3_nt: TGTGCCAGCAGTTTAGACGACCAGAAATACGAGCAGTACTTC
cdr3_aa: CASSLDDQKYEQYF

v_call: TRBV19
j_call: TRBJ1-2
clone_size: NA
d_call: TRBD1
cdr3_nt: TGTGCCAGTAGCCGGCAGGGGGCAAGTGGCTACACCTTC
cdr3_aa: CASSRQGASGYTF

v_call: TRBV10-2
j_call: TRBJ2-7
clone_size: NA
d_call: NA
cdr3_nt: TGCGCCAGCAGTGAGTCAGGCGGGTGGCACGAGCAGTACTTC
cdr3_aa: CASSESGGWHEQYF

v_call: TRBV25-1
j_call: TRBJ2-7
clone_size: NA
d_call: TRBD1
cdr3_nt: TGTGCCAGCAGTAAACACTACCCCGACAGGGGCCAGTACGAGCAGTACTTC
cdr3_aa: CASSKHYPDRGQYEQYF

v_call: TRBV5-1
j_call: TRBJ2-2
clone_size: NA
d_call: TRBD1
cdr3_nt: TGCGCCAGCAGCACATCCGGGACAGGGGGCACCGGGGAGCTGTTTTTT
cdr3_aa: CASSTSGTGGTGELFF

v_call: TRBV5-1
j_call: TRBJ2-1
clone_size: NA
d_call: NA
cdr3_nt: TGCGCCAGCAGCGGGACCGGGACCTCGCACAATGAGCAGTTCTTC
cdr3_aa: CASSGTGTSHNEQFF

v_call: TRBV10-3
j_call: TRBJ2-7
clone_size: NA
d_call: NA
cdr3_nt: TGTGCCACCGCAAGGACGGGAGAGCAGTACTTC
cdr3_aa: CATARTGEQYF

v_call: TRBV6-5
j_call: TRBJ2-5
clone_size: NA
d_call: TRBD2
cdr3_nt: TGTGCCAGCAACGTCGCGGGAGTGGAGACCCAGTACTTC
cdr3_aa: CASNVAGVETQYF

v_call: TRBV5-1
j_call: TRBJ1-1
clone_size: NA
d_call: NA
cdr3_nt: TGCGCCAGCAGACGGACGACAGAGAACACTGAAGCTTTCTTT
cdr3_aa: CASRRTTENTEAFF

v_call: TRBV18
j_call: TRBJ2-3
clone_size: NA
d_call: TRBD2
cdr3_nt: TGTGCCAGCTCACCAGCAGGACTAGATACAGATACGCAGTATTTT
cdr3_aa: CASSPAGLDTDTQYF

v_call: TRBV30
j_call: TRBJ2-1
clone_size: NA
d_call: NA
cdr3_nt: TGTGCCTGGAGACGACCTGGGCAGGCTTACAATGAGCAGTTCTTC
cdr3_aa: CAWRRPGQAYNEQFF

v_call: TRBV7-9
j_call: TRBJ1-3
clone_size: NA
d_call: TRBD1
cdr3_nt: TGTGCCAGCAGTTCGGGACAGGAGGGAAACACCATATATTTT
cdr3_aa: CASSSGQEGNTIYF

v_call: TRBV28
j_call: TRBJ2-1
clone_size: NA
d_call: TRBD2
cdr3_nt: TGTGCCAGCAGTCCCCTTCAGCGGGAGAGGGATGAGCAGTTCTTC
cdr3_aa: CASSPLQRERDEQFF

v_call: TRBV18
j_call: TRBJ1-5
clone_size: NA
d_call: NA
cdr3_nt: TGTGCCAGCTCAGAGACAGTTAATAGCAATCAGCCCCAGCATTTT
cdr3_aa: CASSETVNSNQPQHF

v_call: TRBV14
j_call: TRBJ2-1
clone_size: once
d_call: TRBD2
cdr3_nt: TGTGCCAGCAGCATTCTAGCGGGAGTGGCTAATGAGCAGTTCTTC
cdr3_aa: CASSILAGVANEQFF

v_call: TRBV25-1
j_call: TRBJ1-1
clone_size: NA
d_call: NA
cdr3_nt: TGTGCCAGCAGTGGTCGACAGGTGGCTGAAGCTTTCTTT
cdr3_aa: CASSGRQVAEAFF

v_call: TRBV18
j_call: TRBJ2-3
clone_size: NA
d_call: TRBD2
cdr3_nt: TGTGCCAGCTCTCTCGGACTAGCAGATACGCAGTATTTT
cdr3_aa: CASSLGLADTQYF

v_call: TRBV19
j_call: TRBJ2-5
clone_size: NA
d_call: TRBD1
cdr3_nt: TGTGCCAGTAGTAATAAGGGGGCCCGCCAAGAGACCCAGTACTTC
cdr3_aa: CASSNKGARQETQYF

v_call: TRBV15
j_call: TRBJ2-1
clone_size: NA
d_call: TRBD2
cdr3_nt: TGTGCCACCAGCAGAGATCGACTAGCGGGAGGGTACAATGAGCAGTTCTTC
cdr3_aa: CATSRDRLAGGYNEQFF

v_call: TRBV18
j_call: TRBJ2-1
clone_size: NA
d_call: NA
cdr3_nt: TGTGCCAGCTCTCCCCGCGAGGGGAATATACAACATGAGCAGTTCTTC
cdr3_aa: CASSPREGNIQHEQFF

v_call: TRBV18
j_call: TRBJ1-4
clone_size: NA
d_call: NA
cdr3_nt: TGTGCCAGCTCACCACCGTCCCGGCCCGGGGAAAAACTGTTTTTT
cdr3_aa: CASSPPSRPGEKLFF

v_call: TRBV7-2
j_call: TRBJ2-1
clone_size: NA
d_call: TRBD2
cdr3_nt: TGTGCCAGCAGCTTAGGTTTGCTAGCGGGAGAGGATGAGCAGTTCTTC
cdr3_aa: CASSLGLLAGEDEQFF

v_call: TRBV28
j_call: TRBJ1-3
clone_size: NA
d_call: NA
cdr3_nt: TGTGCCAGCAGTTTAGGGGCGAGACTGGCTGGAAACACCATATATTTT
cdr3_aa: CASSLGARLAGNTIYF

v_call: TRBV7-3
j_call: TRBJ2-1
clone_size: NA
d_call: TRBD2
cdr3_nt: TGTGCCAGCAGCTTAATCAGCGGGAGTTACAATGAGCAGTTCTTC
cdr3_aa: CASSLISGSYNEQFF

v_call: TRBV29-1
j_call: TRBJ2-7
clone_size: NA
d_call: NA
cdr3_nt: TGCAGCGTTGTCCAGGCAGGGAGCTCCTACGAGCAGTACTTC
cdr3_aa: CSVVQAGSSYEQYF

v_call: TRBV18
j_call: TRBJ2-5
clone_size: NA
d_call: NA
cdr3_nt: TGTGCCAGCTCACCACCGGCCTCCCGAGTGGAGGGGACCCAGTACTTC
cdr3_aa: CASSPPASRVEGTQYF

v_call: TRBV7-7
j_call: TRBJ2-1
clone_size: NA
d_call: TRBD2
cdr3_nt: TGTGCTAGCAGCTTAGAGCCTAGCGGGAGCTCCTACAATGAGCAGTTCTTC
cdr3_aa: CASSLEPSGSSYNEQFF

v_call: TRBV5-1
j_call: TRBJ1-1
clone_size: once
d_call: TRBD1
cdr3_nt: TGCGCCAGCAGCTTAGCAGGACAGGACACTGAAGCTTTCTTT
cdr3_aa: CASSLAGQDTEAFF

v_call: TRBV5-5
j_call: TRBJ1-4
clone_size: NA
d_call: NA
cdr3_nt: TGTGCCAGCAGCTTATCATCGAGGGAAAAACTGTTTTTT
cdr3_aa: CASSLSSREKLFF

v_call: TRBV6-1
j_call: TRBJ1-5
clone_size: NA
d_call: TRBD1
cdr3_nt: TGTGCCAGTAGGGACAGGGGGCGCGATCAGCCCCAGCATTTT
cdr3_aa: CASRDRGRDQPQHF

v_call: TRBV11-2
j_call: TRBJ2-2
clone_size: NA
d_call: NA
cdr3_nt: TGTGCCAGCAGCTTAAATAGGGGGACCGGGGAGCTGTTTTTT
cdr3_aa: CASSLNRGTGELFF

v_call: TRBV11-2
j_call: TRBJ2-1
clone_size: once
d_call: NA
cdr3_nt: TGTGCCAGCAGCTTAGGGAGCCTAAGCTCCTACAATGAGCAGTTCTTC
cdr3_aa: CASSLGSLSSYNEQFF

v_call: TRBV29-1
j_call: TRBJ2-1
clone_size: once
d_call: NA
cdr3_nt: TGCAGCGTTGAACAGGTCCATGAGCAGTTCTTC
cdr3_aa: CSVEQVHEQFF

v_call: TRBV5-4
j_call: TRBJ1-2
clone_size: NA
d_call: TRBD1
cdr3_nt: TGTGCCAGCAGCTGGCGGGGACAGTCGATTAACTATGGCTACACCTTC
cdr3_aa: CASSWRGQSINYGYTF

v_call: TRBV28
j_call: TRBJ1-1
clone_size: NA
d_call: TRBD1
cdr3_nt: TGTGCCAGCAGTTTACAGGGACAGGGCATGAACACTGAAGCTTTCTTT
cdr3_aa: CASSLQGQGMNTEAFF

v_call: TRBV6-5
j_call: TRBJ2-7
clone_size: NA
d_call: NA
cdr3_nt: TGTGCCAGCAGTAGATGGACAGAGGAAGGGAACGAGCAGTACTTC
cdr3_aa: CASSRWTEEGNEQYF

v_call: TRBV15
j_call: TRBJ2-3
clone_size: NA
d_call: NA
cdr3_nt: TGTGCCACCAGCAGGTTAACCCGGCCGGTGGGAGATACGCAGTATTTT
cdr3_aa: CATSRLTRPVGDTQYF

v_call: TRBV6-5
j_call: TRBJ1-5
clone_size: NA
d_call: NA
cdr3_nt: TGTGCCAGCAGTTACATCAGGGGTAGCAATCAGCCCCAGCATTTT
cdr3_aa: CASSYIRGSNQPQHF

v_call: TRBV6-5
j_call: TRBJ2-1
clone_size: NA
d_call: NA
cdr3_nt: TGTGCCAGCAGTTACTACCGGAGCGGGAATGAGCAGTTCTTC
cdr3_aa: CASSYYRSGNEQFF

v_call: TRBV7-2
j_call: TRBJ2-2
clone_size: NA
d_call: NA
cdr3_nt: TGTGCCAGCAGGCTAAAGGGCACCGGGGAGCTGTTTTTT
cdr3_aa: CASRLKGTGELFF

v_call: TRBV5-1
j_call: TRBJ2-7
clone_size: NA
d_call: NA
cdr3_nt: TGCGCCAGCAGCTGGGAAAGGACAGGAGGGTCCTACGAGCAGTACTTC
cdr3_aa: CASSWERTGGSYEQYF

v_call: TRBV6-1
j_call: TRBJ1-2
clone_size: NA
d_call: NA
cdr3_nt: TGTGCCAGCAGGGAGCTAGATTTATCGAACTATGGCTACACCTTC
cdr3_aa: CASRELDLSNYGYTF